The 20 T cell receptor beta chains below were found in one sample sequenced in a study of blood T cell repertoires in COVID-19. Here immunoSEQ multiplex PCR was the method, and the copy in TCRdb shows in-frame clones only, minus some. There are about 220,000 clones in the sample; roughly 80% occur only once, and about 2.5% lies in the top ten. Sequencing input: peripheral blood. The receptors shown here come from a middle-aged woman with active or convalescent COVID-19.

V is TRBV28 and J is TRBJ2-7; 9 positions match TRBD1. The CDR3 loop spans 13 amino acids. Unmatched junction bases numbered 7, after V lost 7 bases and J lost 6 bases. Germline-derived CDR1 and CDR2 are MDHEN and SYDVKM. CDR3 in amino acids: CASNRGGQGEQYF. The CDR3, as DNA: TGTGCCAGCAACCGCGGGGGACAGGGCGAGCAGTACTTC.

The chain couples TRBV29-1 to TRBJ2-3; perhaps TRBD1 as D (6 bases). V was cut by 7 bases and J by 0 bases, with 14 bases left in between. The germline CDR1 and CDR2 sequences are SQVTM and ANQGSEA. CDR3 size: 14 residues. CDR3 in DNA: TGCAGCGCCACAAAACAGGGAAGCACAGATACGCAGTATTTT. Translated: CSATKQGSTDTQYF.

This clone showed up just once. The CDR3 DNA follows: TGTGCCAGCAGTGAAGGGACAGGAGGGGGGGAGCTGTTTTTT. It is translated as CASSEGTGGGELFF. This chain connects TRBV6-1 to TRBJ2-2, with D possibly matching TRBD1 (7 bases). The CDR3 spans 14 residues. Germline lookup yields CDR1 MNHNS and CDR2 SASEGT. The V end was cut by 1 base, the J end by 8 bases, with 11 bases between.

In nucleotides, the CDR3 is TGTGCCAGCAGCCCTAGGCACTCCCACCCTGAGCAGTTCTTC. Its translation: CASSPRHSHPEQFF. The chain links TRBV11-3 to TRBJ2-1; unclear D gene. This CDR3 region has 14 residues. V gave up 5 bases and J gave up 9 bases, with 17 bases separating them. Germline values: CDR1 SGHNT, CDR2 YENEEA.

This clone was found once. This CDR3 reads CASSIRRGGLASDTQYF. As DNA, the CDR3 is TGTGCCAGTAGTATTAGGCGAGGGGGACTAGCGTCCGATACGCAGTATTTT. The rearrangement uses TRBV19 and TRBJ2-3, with 10 bases aligning to TRBD2. The germline V gene encodes CDR1 LNHDA and CDR2 SQIVND (reference sequence). The CDR3 spans 17 residues. The V segment lost 3 bases and the J segment 6 bases; nucleotides outside the gene matches: 12.

This clone has only a few counts. This sequence joins TRBV18 and TRBJ2-5, with 13 bases identical to TRBD2. The V gene end was trimmed by 3 bases and the J gene end by 5 bases; junction bases not matched to a gene: 6. Looked up from germline, CDR1 is KGHSH and CDR2 is LQKENI. CDR3 length: 16 residues. The DNA of the CDR3 is TGTGCCAGCTCACCCCTCGGACTAGCGGGAGACGAGACCCAGTACTTC. This gives the protein CASSPLGLAGDETQYF.

The chain employs TRBV24-1 and TRBJ1-5, with TRBD1 as a possible D gene (6 bases). The CDR3 extends over 13 amino acids. V was clipped by 9 bases and J by 2 bases, with 10 bases between them. Germline CDR1 KGHDR, CDR2 SFDVKD. The CDR3 DNA follows: TGTGCCACCCCCCGACAGGGCAATCAGCCCCAGCATTTT. It specifies CATPRQGNQPQHF.

The chain uses TRBV6-5 and TRBJ2-1, with TRBD2 matching over 7 bases. The junction had 5 bases not matched to a gene; V was cut back by 6 bases and J by 0 bases. This CDR3 region has 15 residues. In germline, CDR1 is MNHEY, CDR2 SVGAGI. CDR3: CASRKVAGSYNEQFF. CDR3 DNA sequence: TGTGCCAGCAGAAAGGTAGCGGGCTCCTACAATGAGCAGTTCTTC.

The chain uses TRBV28 and TRBJ1-5; D not resolved. Trimming left V 6 bases short and J 1 base short, with 13 bases between. CDR1 is MDHEN and CDR2 is SYDVKM in the germline V gene. CDR3 length: 15 residues. The CDR3 region has the DNA TGTGCCAGCAGATTCCACGGCGGGAGCAATCAGCCCCAGCATTTT. Its translation: CASRFHGGSNQPQHF.

The chain employs TRBV29-1 and TRBJ1-4, with D maybe TRBD1 (6 bases). Germline V gene lookup returns CDR1 SQVTM and CDR2 ANQGSEA. Deletions cut 3 bases from V and 3 bases from J, with 8 bases between. The CDR3 loop spans 13 amino acids. This CDR3 reads CSVEGAANEKLFF. In DNA form, the CDR3 reads TGCAGCGTTGAGGGGGCAGCTAATGAAAAACTGTTTTTT.

The gene calls are TRBV19 and TRBJ1-5; the D is unclear. V lost 0 bases and J 5 bases, leaving 8 bases between the germline ends. Germline CDR1 and CDR2: LNHDA and SQIVND (reference sequence). The CDR3 length is 14 residues. The CDR3 spells CASSIDEGYQPQHF. As DNA, the CDR3 is TGTGCCAGTAGTATAGATGAGGGATATCAGCCCCAGCATTTT.

This clone turned up a few times. The rearrangement joins TRBV2 to TRBJ1-5, with 8 bases that match TRBD1. The ends lost 4 bases at V and 6 bases at J; junction bases unmatched: 5. The CDR3 is 14 residues long. Germline-derived CDR1 and CDR2 are SNHLY and FYNNEI. The CDR3 DNA follows: TGTGCCAGCAGTGTACAACAGGGGGGTCAGCCCCAGCATTTT. This sequence encodes CASSVQQGGQPQHF.

The chain is built from TRBV28 and TRBJ2-7; perhaps TRBD1 as D (6 bases). The V and J ends lost 8 bases and 0 bases respectively, with 17 bases between them. CDR1 is MDHEN, CDR2 SYDVKM, per germline. The CDR3 loop spans 15 amino acids. The chain's CDR3 is CASATDSWSSYEQYF. The CDR3 nucleotides are TGTGCCAGCGCTACGGACAGCTGGAGCTCCTACGAGCAGTACTTC.

The CDR3 sequence: CASRTGANLVTEAFF. DNA of the CDR3: TGTGCCAGCAGGACAGGTGCGAATTTGGTCACTGAAGCTTTCTTT. The rearrangement joins TRBV5-4 to TRBJ1-1; maybe TRBD1 (6 bases). The V gene's germline CDR1 is SGHNT and CDR2 YYREEE (reference sequence). The CDR3 runs to 15 residues. V was clipped by 5 bases and J by 4 bases, with 18 bases between them.

V is TRBV7-6 and J is TRBJ2-3, with 9 bases fitting TRBD1. V was pared by 1 base and J by 5 bases, with 4 bases of the junction left unmatched. The CDR3 is 15 amino acids. Germline CDR1 reads SGHVS; CDR2 reads FNYEAQ. The CDR3 loop reads CASSLDRGLGDTQYF. In DNA form, the CDR3 reads TGTGCCAGCAGCTTAGACAGGGGGCTTGGAGATACGCAGTATTTT.

The rearrangement links TRBV6-5 to TRBJ2-7, with TRBD1 matching 8 bases. The V gene's germline CDR1 is MNHEY and CDR2 SVGAGI. The V and J ends lost 5 bases and 5 bases, in that order; junction bases with no gene match: 5. The CDR3 has 13 residues. CDR3 protein: CASSPRGRNEQYF. The CDR3, as DNA: TGTGCCAGCAGTCCCAGGGGGCGCAACGAGCAGTACTTC.

Concerning this clone: The same CDR3 arises from other DNA sequences in this sample as well. The V and J genes are TRBV28 and TRBJ1-1, with unresolved D. Germline CDR1 is MDHEN and CDR2 is SYDVKM. Deletions cut 5 bases from V and 1 base from J, with 5 bases between. The CDR3 sequence is 12 residues long. The CDR3 sequence: CASSLRNTEAFF. The CDR3 region has the DNA TGTGCCAGCAGTCTCAGGAACACTGAAGCTTTCTTT.

The chain links TRBV10-3 to TRBJ2-7, with 13 bases identical to TRBD2. Germline V gene data show CDR1 as ENHRY and CDR2 as SYGVKD. V lost 7 bases and J lost 4; bases outside the gene matches: 7. CDR3 length equals 15 residues. This CDR3 is CAIKTGTSGNYEQYF. The DNA of the CDR3 is TGTGCCATCAAGACCGGGACTAGCGGGAATTACGAGCAGTACTTC.

In its sample, this clone was seen a few times. The V gene is TRBV6-6, the J gene TRBJ2-1; 10 bases fit TRBD2. The trim removed 7 bases at V and 6 bases at J, leaving 9 bases unmatched. Per germline, CDR1 MNHNY and CDR2 SVGAGI (reference sequence). CDR3 length equals 15 residues. The CDR3 nucleotides read TGTGCCAGCACCGAAGCGGGGGGGCCTCCCAATGAGCAGTTCTTC. This translates into CASTEAGGPPNEQFF.

This clone was seen a single time. The V and J genes are TRBV30 and TRBJ2-5, with no clear D. The germline gives CDR1 GTSNPN, CDR2 SVGIG (reference sequence). V was pared by 0 bases and J by 11 bases, with 13 bases between. CDR3 size: 12 residues. CDR3 sequence (DNA): TGTGCCTGGAGTGTAAGACTTTCGATGCAGTACTTC. The encoded protein is CAWSVRLSMQYF.